This is a list of T cell receptor beta chains from one sample in a study of T cells in localized non-small cell lung cancer. Measured with immunoSEQ multiplex PCR; TCRdb has only the in-frame clones, and not every one. Altogether approximately 28,000 clones are present, 88% being singletons, with the ten largest covering roughly 4%. The sample consisted of peripheral blood mononuclear cells, taken before any cancer treatment. Receptors were obtained from a woman aged 40 to 75 with stage III lung adenocarcinoma. Each CDR3 is given with its conserved first and last residue. The D gene is left open where the match is weak. Size tells how often a clone was seen (once, few, many) or the class of an expanded clone, and some rows leave it out.

j_gene	d_gene	abundance	v_gene	CDR3aa	CDR3nt
TRBJ1-2	TRBD1	few	TRBV28	CASSPDRDYGYTF	TGTGCCAGCAGTCCTGACAGGGACTATGGCTACACCTTC
TRBJ2-3	NA	NA	TRBV6-5	CASSYMDTQYF	TGTGCCAGCAGTTACATGGATACGCAGTATTTT
TRBJ2-1	NA	NA	TRBV4-1	CASSQVGGVYNEQFF	TGCGCCAGCAGCCAAGTAGGCGGAGTCTACAATGAGCAGTTCTTC
TRBJ2-7	NA	NA	TRBV4-3	CASSQDGEASYEQYF	TGCGCCAGCAGCCAAGACGGGGAGGCCTCCTACGAGCAGTACTTC
TRBJ1-5	TRBD1	NA	TRBV11-2	CASSLVKTGTVLSNQPQHF	TGTGCCAGCAGCTTAGTAAAGACCGGGACAGTTCTTAGCAATCAGCCCCAGCATTTT
TRBJ2-3	TRBD2	NA	TRBV7-3	CASSFSGIRADTQYF	TGTGCCAGCAGCTTTAGCGGGATACGCGCAGATACGCAGTATTTT
TRBJ2-1	NA	NA	TRBV5-1	CASSRGGGNVGNEQFF	TGCGCCAGCAGCCGGGGTGGTGGGAATGTTGGCAATGAGCAGTTCTTC
TRBJ2-1	NA	NA	TRBV19	CASSGTPTSYNEQFF	TGTGCCAGTAGTGGGACTCCAACTTCCTACAATGAGCAGTTCTTC
TRBJ2-2	NA	NA	TRBV5-1	CASSSWGRETNSGELFF	TGCGCCAGCAGCTCCTGGGGGCGGGAGACGAATAGCGGGGAGCTGTTTTTT
TRBJ2-7	NA	NA	TRBV7-9	CASSPPGRPYEQYF	TGTGCCAGCAGCCCTCCGGGGAGGCCCTACGAGCAGTACTTC
TRBJ1-1	NA	NA	TRBV19	CASSIVTGGTEAFF	TGTGCCAGTAGTATAGTCACCGGGGGCACTGAAGCTTTCTTT
TRBJ2-7	TRBD1	NA	TRBV6-5	CASQTRQGWYEQYF	TGTGCCAGCCAGACCAGACAGGGGTGGTACGAGCAGTACTTC
TRBJ1-1	NA	NA	TRBV5-4	CASSFQVNTEAFF	TGTGCCAGCAGCTTCCAGGTGAACACTGAAGCTTTCTTT
TRBJ1-5	NA	NA	TRBV7-2	CASSLAFGGGGQPQHF	TGTGCCAGCAGCTTAGCGTTTGGGGGGGGCGGTCAGCCCCAGCATTTT
TRBJ1-1	NA	NA	TRBV7-2	CASSLGPGTLMNTEAFF	TGTGCCAGCAGCTTAGGTCCAGGAACCCTAATGAACACTGAAGCTTTCTTT
TRBJ2-7	NA	NA	TRBV7-2	CASSFMGSTYEQYF	TGTGCCAGCAGCTTCATGGGCTCTACCTACGAGCAGTACTTC
TRBJ2-1	TRBD2	NA	TRBV19	CASQTSGRDNEQFF	TGTGCCAGCCAGACTAGCGGGAGGGACAATGAGCAGTTCTTC
TRBJ2-5	NA	NA	TRBV2	CASRRGETQYF	TGTGCCAGCAGACGTGGAGAGACCCAGTACTTC
TRBJ1-3	NA	NA	TRBV11-3	CASSLRSLGNTIYF	TGTGCCAGCAGCTTACGATCCCTGGGAAACACCATATATTTT
TRBJ2-2	NA	few	TRBV30	CAWSVGVELGELFF	TGTGCCTGGAGTGTAGGCGTGGAGTTAGGGGAGCTGTTTTTT
TRBJ2-3	TRBD2	once	TRBV19	CASSIARTSGSLDTQYF	TGTGCCAGTAGTATAGCCCGGACTAGCGGGAGTCTAGATACGCAGTATTTT
TRBJ2-2	NA	NA	TRBV27	CASSFQGRVTGELFF	TGTGCCAGCAGTTTTCAGGGTCGGGTCACCGGGGAGCTGTTTTTT
TRBJ2-7	TRBD1	NA	TRBV27	CASYAGGEQYF	TGTGCCAGCTATGCAGGGGGCGAGCAGTACTTC
TRBJ1-1	TRBD1	few	TRBV5-6	CASSLRDRGPEAFF	TGTGCCAGCAGCTTGAGGGACAGGGGCCCTGAAGCTTTCTTT
TRBJ1-2	NA	NA	TRBV4-2	CASRPAGEENYGYTF	TGTGCCAGCAGACCGGCCGGGGAGGAAAACTATGGCTACACCTTC
TRBJ1-2	NA	NA	TRBV2	CASSREGTMGYTF	TGTGCCAGCAGTCGGGAAGGGACGATGGGCTACACCTTC
TRBJ2-3	NA	NA	TRBV4-2	CASSQEEGTSTDTQYF	TGTGCCAGCAGCCAAGAAGAGGGAACTAGCACAGATACGCAGTATTTT
TRBJ1-5	NA	NA	TRBV2	CASRIGTASNQPQHF	TGTGCCAGCAGGATCGGGACGGCCAGCAATCAGCCCCAGCATTTT
TRBJ2-2	NA	NA	TRBV11-2	CASSFFTRPTGELFF	TGTGCCAGCAGCTTTTTCACTAGACCCACCGGGGAGCTGTTTTTT
TRBJ2-3	NA	once	TRBV23-1	CASRTKSTDTQYF	TGCGCCAGCAGGACCAAAAGCACAGATACGCAGTATTTT
TRBJ1-5	NA	NA	TRBV4-3	CASSQHLLQPQHF	TGCGCCAGCAGCCAACATCTCCTGCAGCCCCAGCATTTT
TRBJ2-2	NA	once	TRBV18	CASSRDRLSNTGELFF	TGTGCCAGCTCGCGGGACCGACTCTCGAACACCGGGGAGCTGTTTTTT
TRBJ1-1	NA	NA	TRBV5-1	CASSFQAGNTEAFF	TGCGCCAGCAGCTTTCAGGCAGGTAATACTGAAGCTTTCTTT
TRBJ2-1	TRBD2	NA	TRBV7-6	CASSPYTSGGFYNEQFF	TGTGCCAGCAGCCCCTATACTAGCGGGGGTTTCTACAATGAGCAGTTCTTC
TRBJ1-1	NA	NA	TRBV6-1	CASSEAPVREAFF	TGTGCCAGCAGTGAAGCCCCGGTGCGTGAAGCTTTCTTT
TRBJ1-2	NA	NA	TRBV28	CASRLDGVKGYTF	TGTGCCAGCAGGTTAGACGGGGTAAAAGGCTACACCTTC
TRBJ2-1	NA	NA	TRBV19	CASSGAYPNEQFF	TGTGCCAGTAGTGGGGCCTACCCTAATGAGCAGTTCTTC
TRBJ1-5	NA	once	TRBV10-3	CAISGGSSNQPQHF	TGTGCCATCAGTGGAGGCAGTAGCAATCAGCCCCAGCATTTT
TRBJ1-6	NA	NA	TRBV7-2	CASSLESSVSPLHF	TGTGCCAGCAGCTTAGAATCCTCAGTTTCACCCCTCCACTTT
TRBJ2-2	NA	few	TRBV19	CASGRTPAGSGELFF	TGTGCCAGTGGTCGGACTCCGGCCGGGAGCGGGGAGCTGTTTTTT
TRBJ2-5	NA	NA	TRBV29-1	CSAGSGGRETQYF	TGCAGCGCCGGAAGCGGTGGAAGGGAGACCCAGTACTTC
TRBJ2-6	NA	NA	TRBV6-1	CASTPGANVLTF	TGTGCCAGCACGCCGGGGGCCAACGTCCTGACTTTC
TRBJ2-2	TRBD2	NA	TRBV11-3	CASSPGLVNTGELFF	TGTGCCAGCAGCCCGGGACTAGTCAACACCGGGGAGCTGTTTTTT
TRBJ2-2	TRBD2	NA	TRBV27	CASSGTSGTNTGELFF	TGTGCCAGCAGCGGGACTAGCGGGACGAACACCGGGGAGCTGTTTTTT
TRBJ2-3	NA	NA	TRBV27	CASSFTGDTQYF	TGTGCCAGCAGTTTTACAGGGGATACGCAGTATTTT
TRBJ2-2	NA	NA	TRBV11-2	CASSPRGRMYTGELFF	TGTGCCAGCAGCCCTAGAGGGCGGATGTACACCGGGGAGCTGTTTTTT